Listed here are 18 T cell receptor beta chains from one sample, sequenced in a study of T-cell reconstitution after alpha-beta-depleted transplantation in children. It was with unique molecular identifiers that the TCRbeta library was prepared. TCRdb re-analysed the PCR reads in MiXCR, keeping a single row per CDR3 protein. The sample has around 670,000 distinct CDR3 sequences, 13% seen once. Here the sequenced sample was PBMCs, taken before TCRalphabeta/CD19-depleted stem cell transplant. The receptor set was obtained from a girl aged 2-10 years with congenital amegakaryocytic thrombocytopenia, due to receive a stem cell transplant.

This clonotype was seen many times. V and J are TRBV5-1 and TRBJ2-7, with D possibly TRBD2 on 5 matching bases. The CDR3 runs to 15 residues. Germline V gives CDR1 SGHRS, CDR2 YFSETQ. Trimming took off 4 bases at V and 0 bases at J, with 14 bases between the two ends. CDR3 amino acids: CASSLRTASSYEQYF. DNA for the CDR3: TGCGCCAGCAGCCTCAGGACTGCCAGCTCCTACGAGCAGTACTTC.

The sample holds many counts of this clonotype. V usage is TRBV6-1 and J usage is TRBJ2-3; tentatively, D is TRBD1 (6 bases). The CDR3 is made up of 14 amino acids. Germline V lookup: CDR1 MNHNS, CDR2 SASEGT. With 6 bases removed from V and 4 bases from J, the gap between germline ends came to 14 bases. As DNA, the CDR3 is TGTGCCAGCAGGCCACAGGGTCAGGCAGATACGCAGTATTTT. Protein product: CASRPQGQADTQYF.

This sequence joins TRBV7-6 and TRBJ2-1, with D unresolved. The CDR3 covers 14 residues. The germline V gene encodes CDR1 SGHVS and CDR2 FNYEAQ. With 4 bases removed from V and 10 bases from J, the gap between germline ends came to 17 bases. The CDR3 nucleotides read TGTGCCAGCAGCTCCAGGTTCGCCCAGCCGGAGCAGTTCTTC. Amino acids: CASSSRFAQPEQFF. Using reference TRBV7-6 and TRBJ2-1 for the parts outside the CDR3, the full variable domain is GAGVSQSPRYKVTKRGQDVALRCDPISGHVSLYWYRQALGQGPEFLTYFNYEAQQDKSGLPNDRFSAERPEGSISTLTIQRTEQRDSAMYRCASSSRFAQPEQFFGPGTRLTVL.

The J gene is TRBJ2-1, the V gene TRBV18; perhaps TRBD2 as D (5 bases). In germline, CDR1 is KGHSH, CDR2 LQKENI. The V and J ends lost 4 bases and 8 bases respectively, with 9 bases between them. This CDR3 spans 12 amino acids. In DNA, the CDR3 is TGTGCCAGCTCACGTCCGAGGGATGAGCAGTTCTTC. Protein product: CASSRPRDEQFF.

This clonotype was observed a few times. The rearrangement joins TRBV20-1 to TRBJ2-5; 7 bases line up with TRBD2. The CDR3 loop spans 14 amino acids. The V gene end was trimmed by 5 bases and the J gene end by 4 bases; junction bases not matched to a gene: 10. Germline-derived CDR1 and CDR2 are DFQATT and SNEGSKA (reference sequence). The CDR3 region has the DNA TGCAGTGCTCTTTTCGGACTAGTTGGAGAGACCCAGTACTTC. Translating it yields CSALFGLVGETQYF.

This clonotype was counted many times. The chain links TRBV24-1 to TRBJ2-1; 8 nucleotides line up with TRBD1. The CDR3 covers 16 residues. V lost 7 bases and J lost 5; bases outside the gene matches: 12. Germline CDR1 KGHDR, CDR2 SFDVKD. CDR3 sequence (DNA): TGTGCCACCAGACCAGGACAGGGCCTTACTAACAATGAGCAGTTCTTC. Amino acids: CATRPGQGLTNNEQFF.

This clonotype was seen a few times. The genes are TRBV12-3 or TRBV12-4 and TRBJ2-1, with a tentative D call TRBD2 (6 bases). The CDR3 is made up of 16 amino acids. Trimming removed 6 bases at V and 7 bases at J, with 22 bases between. The CDR3 spells CASRQRALAPRNEQFF. CDR3 sequence (DNA): TGTGCCAGCAGACAAAGGGCCCTAGCGCCCCGGAATGAGCAGTTCTTC.

V and J are TRBV5-1 and TRBJ1-4; TRBD1 is a possible D gene (5 bases). The V and J ends lost 4 bases and 7 bases respectively, with 23 bases between them. The germline V gene encodes CDR1 SGHRS and CDR2 YFSETQ. The CDR3 runs 17 residues. The CDR3 spells CASSPRRAFDTGEKLFF. The CDR3 DNA is TGCGCCAGCAGCCCTCGAAGGGCGTTCGATACAGGTGAAAAACTGTTTTTT.

The chain joins TRBV10-3 to TRBJ2-7; 8 positions match TRBD1. Per germline, CDR1 ENHRY and CDR2 SYGVKD. The V segment lost 6 bases and the J segment 0 bases; nucleotides outside the gene matches: 10. CDR3 length: 16 residues. The CDR3 reads CAISAKGQESSYEQYF. DNA of the CDR3: TGTGCCATCAGCGCCAAGGGACAGGAGAGCTCCTACGAGCAGTACTTC.

This clonotype was recorded many times. The rearrangement uses TRBV10-3 and TRBJ2-3; no clear D. Trimming cost V 0 bases and J 3 bases, with 19 bases left between them. The length of the CDR3 is 18 residues. CDR1 and CDR2 from the germline V gene are ENHRY and SYGVKD. Here the CDR3 DNA reads TGTGCCATCAGTGAGTCGACGAGCGCCGCCGCGAGGACAGATACGCAGTATTTT. Amino acid sequence: CAISESTSAAARTDTQYF.

The chain employs TRBV20-1 and TRBJ2-5; the D is unclear. Germline CDR1 and CDR2: DFQATT and SNEGSKA (reference sequence). V lost 4 bases and J 0 bases, leaving 6 bases between the germline ends. The CDR3 length is 12 residues. CDR3 protein: CSATQNQETQYF. The CDR3 DNA reads as TGCAGTGCTACCCAGAACCAAGAGACCCAGTACTTC.

There are many counts of this clonotype. The rearrangement joins TRBV20-1 to TRBJ2-1, with no clear D. This CDR3 is 13 amino acids long. From germline, CDR1 is DFQATT and CDR2 SNEGSKA (reference sequence). V shed 0 bases and J shed 6 bases, with 9 bases lying between them. The CDR3 DNA follows: TGCAGTGCTAGAGAAATGCTCTCCAATGAGCAGTTCTTC. This gives the protein CSAREMLSNEQFF.

This clonotype was found many times. The V call is TRBV12-3 or TRBV12-4, the J call TRBJ1-6; D perhaps matches TRBD1 (5 bases). CDR3 length: 14 amino acids. Trimming removed 5 bases from V and 10 bases from J, with 15 bases in between. The CDR3 protein is CASSQDIESSPLHF. CDR3 sequence (DNA): TGTGCCAGCAGTCAGGACATTGAATCATCACCCCTCCACTTT.

This clonotype was detected a few times. The V call is TRBV6-2 or TRBV6-3, the J call TRBJ2-7; no clear D. CDR1 and CDR2 from the germline V gene are MNHEY and SVGEGT. Trimming pared 5 bases from V and 0 bases from J, leaving 20 bases between. The CDR3 sequence is 17 residues long. In DNA form, the CDR3 reads TGTGCCAGCAGTCCGAAAAGCGCAGCGCCCAGCTCCTACGAGCAGTACTTC. It specifies CASSPKSAAPSSYEQYF.

This clonotype turned up a few times. The chain employs TRBV5-1 and TRBJ2-6; perhaps TRBD1 as D (6 bases). V was clipped by 4 bases and J by 0 bases, with 14 bases between them. The CDR3 runs to 17 residues. Per the germline V gene, CDR1 is SGHRS and CDR2 is YFSETQ. As DNA, the CDR3 is TGCGCCAGCAGCGTGTCCCGGGACAACTCTGGGGCCAACGTCCTGACTTTC. It specifies CASSVSRDNSGANVLTF.

The chain combines TRBV15 with TRBJ2-1, with TRBD2 identical over 14 bases. CDR1 is LNHNV and CDR2 is YYDKDF in the germline V gene (reference sequence). CDR3 length: 18 residues. V was clipped by 0 bases and J by 8 bases; unmatched bases: 9. The CDR3 bases are TGTGCCACCAGCAGAGATCAGGTACCGGGACTAGCGGGAGATGAGCAGTTCTTC. Encoded protein: CATSRDQVPGLAGDEQFF.

This clonotype was detected ten times or more. The chain joins TRBV12-3 or TRBV12-4 to TRBJ2-2, with D maybe TRBD1 (6 bases). The V and J ends lost 3 bases and 5 bases respectively, with 13 bases between them. The CDR3 contains 15 residues. In nucleotides, the CDR3 is TGTGCCAGCAGTTTCCAGGGGCTGGGGACCGGGGAGCTGTTTTTT. Amino acids: CASSFQGLGTGELFF.

This clonotype was seen repeatedly, ten times or more. The genes are TRBV7-6 and TRBJ2-3; 7 positions match TRBD1. Trimming took 3 bases from V and 1 from J; bases not matched to a gene: 4. From germline, CDR1 is SGHVS and CDR2 FNYEAQ. The CDR3 runs 15 residues. The CDR3 bases are TGTGCCAGCAGCTTTTGGACAGGCCGCACAGATACGCAGTATTTT. Translation: CASSFWTGRTDTQYF.